This T cell receptor beta chain was recorded in a study of neurological immune-mediated disorders. Study observations and caveats: A possible signature appeared as one related-CDR3 cluster, in which phylogenetic grouping placed the repertoires of 18 of 34 multiple sclerosis patients.

This clonotype showed up many times. Its antigen is unidentified. Germline V gene data show CDR1 as SGHRS and CDR2 as YFSETQ. V dropped 0 bases and J dropped 0 bases, with 10 bases sitting between them. The CDR3 spans 16 residues. TCRdb re-analysed the 5' RACE reads in MiXCR, keeping a single row per CDR3 protein. The sample has around 60,000 distinct CDR3 sequences; 3% to 4% are singletons. The chain employs TRBV5-1 and TRBJ1-3; unclear D gene. The sample was PBMCs. This TCR derives from a woman in her sixties or seventies with multiple sclerosis. The CDR3 region has the DNA TGCGCCAGCAGCTTGGGGACGTATTTCTCTGGAAACACCATATATTTT. It codes for CASSLGTYFSGNTIYF.